Shown below are 31 T cell receptor beta chains from a single sample sequenced in a study of blood T cell repertoires in COVID-19. Profiling relied on immunoSEQ multiplex PCR, and the TCRdb table lists in-frame clones only, not all of them. The sample holds around 260,000 clones, 80% to 90% seen once. The sample consisted of peripheral blood. The receptor source for this set is a woman between 65 and 79 years old with COVID-19, enrolled during active disease.

This clone was seen once. The chain employs TRBV11-3 and TRBJ1-4; TRBD1 is a possible D gene (6 bases). Germline values: CDR1 SGHNT, CDR2 YENEEA. Trimming shortened V by 8 bases and J by 8 bases, and 18 bases separated the two germline ends. The CDR3 totals 14 residues. The chain's CDR3 is CASGRGGGWEKLFF. DNA of the CDR3: TGTGCCAGCGGCCGCGGGGGGGGCTGGGAAAAACTGTTTTTT.

J is TRBJ1-2 and V is TRBV7-2; 9 bases fit TRBD1. In germline, CDR1 is SGHTA, CDR2 FQGNSA. This CDR3 contains 14 residues. Germline trimming cut 5 bases from V and 8 bases from J; bases unmatched to any gene: 9. CDR3 in amino acids: CASSLDRGVRGYTF. CDR3 DNA: TGTGCCAGCAGCCTTGACAGGGGGGTACGGGGCTACACCTTC.

This clone was counted a few times. This chain links TRBV24-1 with TRBJ2-6; D unclear. V lost 2 bases and J lost 0, with 7 bases in between. The CDR3 is 16 amino acids. The V gene's germline CDR1 is KGHDR and CDR2 SFDVKD. The CDR3 loop is CATSDSPGSGANVLTF. The CDR3 DNA follows: TGTGCCACCAGTGATTCCCCGGGCTCTGGGGCCAACGTCCTGACTTTC.

This sequence joins TRBV9 and TRBJ2-3, with TRBD2 matching 8 bases. The CDR3 sequence is 17 residues long. V was clipped by 2 bases and J by 4 bases; unmatched bases: 12. Germline lookup yields CDR1 SGDLS and CDR2 YYNGEE. The CDR3 region has the DNA TGTGCCAGCAGCGTGGGTGCGGGGGGCCTTCGGGCAGATACGCAGTATTTT. It encodes CASSVGAGGLRADTQYF.

This rearrangement joins TRBV29-1 to TRBJ2-3; 7 bases align to TRBD2. This CDR3 contains 13 residues. Germline values: CDR1 SQVTM, CDR2 ANQGSEA. Losses at the gene ends were 7 bases for V and 2 bases for J; bases not matched to a gene: 6. The CDR3 region has the DNA TGCAGCGGAGGGGCGGGAGCCACAGATACGCAGTATTTT. The encoded protein is CSGGAGATDTQYF.

The chain employs TRBV27 and TRBJ1-5; D is unresolved. V lost 6 bases and J lost 0, with 12 bases in between. Germline V lookup: CDR1 MNHEY, CDR2 SMNVEV (reference sequence). The CDR3 is 15 residues long. The CDR3 DNA reads as TGTGCCAGCAGGGGGTGGGGAGATAGCAATCAGCCCCAGCATTTT. Its protein is CASRGWGDSNQPQHF.

The V and J genes are TRBV5-8 and TRBJ1-5; D is unresolved. Trimming stripped 3 bases from V and 0 bases from J, with 7 bases between. The CDR3 runs to 14 residues. Germline lookup yields CDR1 SGHTS and CDR2 YDEGEE. Here the CDR3 DNA reads TGTGCCAGCAGCTCGACATTTAGCAATCAGCCCCAGCATTTT. Translation: CASSSTFSNQPQHF.

V usage is TRBV27 and J usage is TRBJ1-6, with 10 positions matching TRBD1. Germline values: CDR1 MNHEY, CDR2 SMNVEV (reference sequence). This CDR3 contains 13 residues. V dropped 6 bases and J dropped 10; count of bases not matched to a gene: 3. The DNA of the CDR3 is TGTGCCAGCAGGGGACAGGGGAGGTCACCCCTCCACTTT. Translating it yields CASRGQGRSPLHF.

The rearrangement uses TRBV7-9 and TRBJ1-4; no clear D. CDR1 SEHNR and CDR2 FQNEAQ come from the germline V gene (reference sequence). Trimming pared 5 bases from V and 8 bases from J, leaving 15 bases between. The CDR3 is 14 residues long. The CDR3 is CASSPTMEEEKLFF. CDR3 coding DNA: TGTGCCAGCAGCCCGACTATGGAAGAGGAAAAACTGTTTTTT. The full variable domain, with the rest looked up from reference TRBV7-9 and TRBJ1-4, is DTGVSQNPRHKITKRGQNVTFRCDPISEHNRLYWYRQTLGQGPEFLTYFQNEAQLEKSRLLSDRFSAERPKGSFSTLEIQRTEQGDSAMYLCASSPTMEEEKLFFGSGTQLSVL.

This chain connects TRBV2 to TRBJ1-1, with a tentative D call TRBD1 (6 bases). V lost 7 bases and J lost 4, with 16 bases in between. The CDR3 totals 14 residues. Germline lookup yields CDR1 SNHLY and CDR2 FYNNEI. The CDR3 reads CASTRTDVSTEAFF. In DNA, the CDR3 is TGTGCCAGCACACGGACAGACGTGAGCACTGAAGCTTTCTTT.

This clone was counted between two and nine times. The rearrangement uses TRBV7-8 and TRBJ1-1, with 8 positions matching TRBD1. Germline V CDR1 and CDR2: SGHVS, FQNEAQ. The CDR3 contains 15 residues. Trimming at V came to 6 bases and at J to 4 bases, leaving 10 bases not matched to a gene. CDR3 in DNA: TGTGCCAGCAGGAATACAGGGGGTCCAATCACTGAAGCTTTCTTT. This codes for CASRNTGGPITEAFF.

V and J are TRBV27 and TRBJ1-4, with 8 bases matching TRBD1. Unmatched junction bases numbered 11, after V lost 1 base and J lost 7 bases. The CDR3 runs to 17 residues. CDR1 and CDR2 from the germline V gene are MNHEY and SMNVEV (reference sequence). CDR3 protein: CASSLYFRQGLGEKLFF. Written as DNA, the CDR3 is TGTGCCAGCAGTTTATATTTCCGACAGGGGTTAGGTGAAAAACTGTTTTTT.

The rearrangement links TRBV5-6 to TRBJ2-2; 11 nucleotides align to TRBD2. Germline V gene sequence: CDR1 SGHDT, CDR2 YYEEEE. With V trimmed by 2 bases and J by 5 bases, 2 bases remained unmatched. CDR3 length: 15 residues. In DNA form, the CDR3 reads TGTGCCAGCAGCTTTTCTAGCGGGAGGACCGGGGAGCTGTTTTTT. Its translation is CASSFSSGRTGELFF. Looking up the rest from reference TRBV5-6 and TRBJ2-2 gives the full variable domain: DAGVTQSPTHLIKTRGQQVTLRCSPKSGHDTVSWYQQALGQGPQFIFQYYEEEERQRGNFPDRFSGHQFPNYSSELNVNALLLGDSALYLCASSFSSGRTGELFFGEGSRLTVL.

The CDR3 reads CASIPGADTGELFF. In DNA form, the CDR3 reads TGTGCCAGCATCCCAGGGGCAGACACCGGGGAGCTGTTTTTT. This rearrangement joins TRBV28 to TRBJ2-2, with D possibly TRBD1 on 6 matching bases. The germline V and J ends were trimmed by 7 bases and 3 bases, with 12 bases remaining between them. The CDR3 loop spans 14 amino acids. In germline, CDR1 is MDHEN, CDR2 SYDVKM.

The genes are TRBV3-1 (or the pseudogene TRBV3-2) and TRBJ1-5; no definite D call. The CDR3 contains 14 residues. Trimming removed 3 bases from V and 0 bases from J, with 6 bases in between. Looked up from germline, CDR1 is LGHDT and CDR2 is YNNKEL (reference sequence). CDR3 sequence reads: CASSHRSSNQPQHF. Written as DNA, the CDR3 is TGTGCCAGCAGCCATCGGAGTAGCAATCAGCCCCAGCATTTT.

The V and J genes are TRBV5-5 and TRBJ1-1; possible D gene TRBD1, 6 bases. The CDR3 consists of 14 residues. V lost 1 base to trimming and J lost 5 bases, with 12 bases between them. Germline lookup yields CDR1 SGHKS and CDR2 YYEKEE (reference sequence). The CDR3 loop is CASSLNRVMTEAFF. Here the CDR3 DNA reads TGTGCCAGCAGCTTGAACAGGGTGATGACTGAAGCTTTCTTT.

The V call is TRBV30, the J call TRBJ1-4; 7 bases map to TRBD1. This CDR3 region has 15 residues. CDR1 and CDR2 (germline): GTSNPN, SVGIG (reference sequence). The ends lost 3 bases at V and 5 bases at J; junction bases unmatched: 9. CDR3 in DNA: TGTGCCTGGAGCGAAACAGGGGCCCGAAATGAAAAACTGTTTTTT. It codes for CAWSETGARNEKLFF.

This chain's CDR3 is CASSLGLADSTDTQYF. The CDR3 DNA sequence: TGCGCCAGCAGCTTGGGACTAGCGGATTCCACAGATACGCAGTATTTT. The chain links TRBV5-1 to TRBJ2-3; TRBD2 agrees at 9 bases. In germline, CDR1 is SGHRS, CDR2 YFSETQ. The V gene end was trimmed by 0 bases and the J gene end by 2 bases; junction bases not matched to a gene: 4. The CDR3 is made up of 16 amino acids.

This chain connects TRBV7-3 to TRBJ2-7, with TRBD2 matching 10 bases. This CDR3 spans 14 amino acids. Trimming cost V 4 bases and J 6 bases; bases outside gene matches: 6. CDR1 SGHTA and CDR2 FQGTGA come from the germline V gene. The CDR3 DNA sequence: TGTGCCAGCAGCTCCGGCGGACTAGCGGCCGAGCAGTACTTC. Protein product: CASSSGGLAAEQYF. Using reference TRBV7-3 and TRBJ2-7 for the parts outside the CDR3, the full variable domain is GAGVSQTPSNKVTEKGKYVELRCDPISGHTALYWYRQSLGQGPEFLIYFQGTGAADDSGLPNDRFFAVRPEGSVSTLKIQRTERGDSAVYLCASSSGGLAAEQYFGPGTRLTVT.

The rearrangement links TRBV30 to TRBJ2-3; TRBD2 matches at 12 bases. Germline V gene data show CDR1 as GTSNPN and CDR2 as SVGIG (reference sequence). The trim removed 0 bases at V and 4 bases at J, leaving 26 bases unmatched. The CDR3 extends over 23 amino acids. CDR3 region: CAWSVRLYNIGRVTSGRSDTQYF. CDR3 sequence (DNA): TGTGCCTGGAGTGTACGCCTATATAATATAGGTCGTGTCACTAGCGGGAGGTCAGATACGCAGTATTTT. The entire variable domain, with the rest obtained from reference TRBV30 and TRBJ2-3, is as follows: SQTIHQWPATLVQPVGSPLSLECTVEGTSNPNLYWYRQAAGRGLQLLFYSVGIGQISSEVPQNLSASRPQDRQFILSSKKLLLSDSGFYLCAWSVRLYNIGRVTSGRSDTQYFGPGTRLTVL.

This chain links TRBV5-3 with TRBJ2-2, with unresolved D. TRBV5-3 is an ORF, and what it does is uncertain. Trimming took 4 bases from V and 5 from J, leaving 21 bases between them. The CDR3 has 17 residues. CDR3 nucleotide sequence: TGTGCCAGAAGCAAACTCGCGGAGCTAATTTTAACCGGGGAGCTGTTTTTT. As protein: CARSKLAELILTGELFF.

The chain recombines TRBV6-1 with TRBJ1-5; D is possibly TRBD1 (5 bases). CDR3 length: 13 amino acids. V was clipped by 3 bases and J by 3 bases, with 6 bases between them. Germline CDR1 and CDR2: MNHNS and SASEGT. The CDR3 coding sequence is TGTGCCAGCAGTGAGACAGTCAATCAGCCCCAGCATTTT. This sequence encodes CASSETVNQPQHF.

A word on this clone: The sample holds other DNA sequences that translate to the same CDR3. The chain is built from TRBV3-1 (or the pseudogene TRBV3-2) and TRBJ1-6; D call uncertain. Germline CDR1 is LGHDT and CDR2 is YNNKEL (reference sequence). This CDR3 has 13 amino acids. V lost 3 bases to trimming and J lost 8 bases, with 8 bases between them. In DNA form, the CDR3 reads TGTGCCAGCAGCCAGGTTCGGTATTCACCCCTCCACTTT. Translating gives CASSQVRYSPLHF.

The chain combines TRBV24-1 with TRBJ2-1; TRBD1 is a possible D gene (6 bases). This CDR3 region has 12 residues. The germline V gene encodes CDR1 KGHDR and CDR2 SFDVKD. V was trimmed by 10 bases and J by 5 bases, leaving 11 bases between them. CDR3 bases: TGTGCCACATCCGGGACACACAATGAGCAGTTCTTC. It specifies CATSGTHNEQFF.

V gene TRBV5-6 combines with J gene TRBJ2-6; the D is unclear. Trimming removed 2 bases from V and 0 bases from J, with 9 bases in between. Germline values: CDR1 SGHDT, CDR2 YYEEEE. The CDR3 extends over 16 amino acids. The CDR3 protein is CASSFGSGSGANVLTF. The CDR3 DNA reads TGTGCCAGCAGCTTCGGGTCGGGCTCTGGGGCCAACGTCCTGACTTTC.

V gene TRBV29-1 combines with J gene TRBJ1-5, with D possibly matching TRBD1 (5 bases). Per germline, CDR1 SQVTM and CDR2 ANQGSEA. CDR3 length equals 13 residues. The germline V and J ends were trimmed by 4 bases and 3 bases, with 10 bases remaining between them. Here the CDR3 reads CSVGRGDNQPQHF. CDR3 bases: TGCAGCGTTGGAAGGGGCGACAATCAGCCCCAGCATTTT.

This chain connects TRBV2 to TRBJ2-3; D perhaps matches TRBD2 (5 bases). Germline V gene data show CDR1 as SNHLY and CDR2 as FYNNEI. This CDR3 contains 15 residues. V shed 3 bases and J shed 5 bases, with 15 bases lying between them. The CDR3 DNA is TGTGCCAGCAGTGAGGGTGCGGGTCGACGAGATACGCAGTATTTT. Translated: CASSEGAGRRDTQYF. Together with reference TRBV2 and TRBJ2-3, the CDR3 gives the full variable domain: EPEVTQTPSHQVTQMGQEVILRCVPISNHLYFYWYRQILGQKVEFLVSFYNNEISEKSEIFDDQFSVERPDGSNFTLKIRSTKLEDSAMYFCASSEGAGRRDTQYFGPGTRLTVL.

The chain recombines TRBV7-8 with TRBJ2-5, with 16 nucleotides matching TRBD2. The CDR3 spans 18 residues. V gave up 4 bases and J gave up 5 bases; unmatched junction bases: 10. Germline V gives CDR1 SGHVS, CDR2 FQNEAQ. The CDR3 sequence is CASSWGLAGGALLETQYF. For the CDR3, the DNA is TGTGCCAGCAGCTGGGGACTAGCGGGAGGGGCCCTCCTGGAGACCCAGTACTTC.

This clone was recorded once. The chain joins TRBV24-1 to TRBJ2-2; 7 positions match TRBD2. The CDR3 sequence is 14 residues long. Germline CDR1 is KGHDR and CDR2 is SFDVKD. J gave up 5 bases and V 6 bases, and 5 bases lay outside the gene matches. CDR3 DNA: TGTGCCACCAGTAAGACGGGACTAACCGGGGAGCTGTTTTTT. It encodes CATSKTGLTGELFF.

This chain uses TRBV11-3 with TRBJ2-1; 7 bases map to TRBD2. Germline loops: CDR1 SGHNT, CDR2 YENEEA. The CDR3 length is 15 residues. V shed 3 bases and J 5 bases; nucleotides not matched to a gene: 7. The CDR3 region is CASSLGLFGDNEQFF. The CDR3 DNA is TGTGCCAGCAGCTTGGGACTATTTGGTGACAATGAGCAGTTCTTC.

The rearrangement uses TRBV6-2 or TRBV6-3 and TRBJ1-6; D is possibly TRBD1 (5 bases). CDR1 and CDR2 from the germline V gene are MNHEY and SVGEGT. CDR3 size: 14 residues. V lost 2 bases and J 7 bases, leaving 9 bases between the germline ends. The CDR3 coding sequence is TGTGCCAGCAGTTACAGCGGGGGGAATTCACCCCTCCACTTT. Encoded protein: CASSYSGGNSPLHF.